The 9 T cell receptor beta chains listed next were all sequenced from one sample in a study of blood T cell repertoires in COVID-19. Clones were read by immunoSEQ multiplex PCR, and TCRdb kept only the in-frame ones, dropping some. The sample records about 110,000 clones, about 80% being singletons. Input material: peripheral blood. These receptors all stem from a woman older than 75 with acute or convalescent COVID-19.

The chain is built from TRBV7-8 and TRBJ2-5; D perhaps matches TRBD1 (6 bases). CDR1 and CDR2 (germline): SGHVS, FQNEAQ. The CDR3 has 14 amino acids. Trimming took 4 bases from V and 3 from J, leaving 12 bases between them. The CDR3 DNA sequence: TGTGCCAGCAGCTATGGACAGCCGGAAGAGACCCAGTACTTC. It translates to CASSYGQPEETQYF.

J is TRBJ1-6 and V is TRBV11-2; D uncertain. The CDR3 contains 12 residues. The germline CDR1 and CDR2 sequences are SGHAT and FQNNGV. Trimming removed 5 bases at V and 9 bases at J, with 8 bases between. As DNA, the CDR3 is TGTGCCAGCAGCGCCGTCGGTTCACCCCTCCACTTT. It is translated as CASSAVGSPLHF.

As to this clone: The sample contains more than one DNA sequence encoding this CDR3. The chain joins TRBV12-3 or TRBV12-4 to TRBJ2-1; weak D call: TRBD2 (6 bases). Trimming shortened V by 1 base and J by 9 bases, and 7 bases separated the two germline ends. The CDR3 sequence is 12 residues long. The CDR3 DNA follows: TGTGCCAGCAGTTTAGGGAGGGGTGAGCAGTTCTTC. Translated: CASSLGRGEQFF.

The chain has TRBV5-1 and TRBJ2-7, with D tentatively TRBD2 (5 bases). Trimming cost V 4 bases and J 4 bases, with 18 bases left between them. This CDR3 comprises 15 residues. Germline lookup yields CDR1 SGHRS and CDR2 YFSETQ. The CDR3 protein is CASSSGFATIYEQYF. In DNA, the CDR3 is TGCGCCAGCAGCAGCGGATTCGCGACCATATACGAGCAGTACTTC.

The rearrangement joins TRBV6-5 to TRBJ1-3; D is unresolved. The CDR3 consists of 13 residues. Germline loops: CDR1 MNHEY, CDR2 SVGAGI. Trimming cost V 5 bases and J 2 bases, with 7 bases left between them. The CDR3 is CASSRVPGNTIYF. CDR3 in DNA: TGTGCCAGCAGTCGAGTTCCTGGAAACACCATATATTTT.

The CDR3 sequence: CASSVGVNENTGELFF. DNA of the CDR3: TGTGCCAGCAGCGTAGGAGTAAATGAGAACACCGGGGAGCTGTTTTTT. The rearrangement joins TRBV9 to TRBJ2-2, with no clear D. The CDR3 consists of 16 residues. V shed 0 bases and J shed 1 base, with 10 bases lying between them. Germline V gene data show CDR1 as SGDLS and CDR2 as YYNGEE.

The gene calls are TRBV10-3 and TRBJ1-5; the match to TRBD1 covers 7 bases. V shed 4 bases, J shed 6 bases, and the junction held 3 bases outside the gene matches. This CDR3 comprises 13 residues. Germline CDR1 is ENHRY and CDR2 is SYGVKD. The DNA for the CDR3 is TGTGCCATCAGTGGACAGGGAGGTCAGCCCCAGCATTTT. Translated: CAISGQGGQPQHF.

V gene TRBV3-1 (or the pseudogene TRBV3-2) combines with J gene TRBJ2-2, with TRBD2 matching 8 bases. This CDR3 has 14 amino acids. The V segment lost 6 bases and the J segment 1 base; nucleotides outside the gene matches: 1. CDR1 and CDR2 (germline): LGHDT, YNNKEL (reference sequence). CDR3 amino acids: CASRTSVNTGELFF. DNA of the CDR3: TGTGCCAGCAGGACTAGCGTGAACACCGGGGAGCTGTTTTTT.

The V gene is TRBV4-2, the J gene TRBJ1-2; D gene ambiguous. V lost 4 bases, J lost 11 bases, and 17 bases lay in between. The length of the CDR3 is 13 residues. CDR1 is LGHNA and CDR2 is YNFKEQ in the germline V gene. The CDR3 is CASSPPEGGLYTF. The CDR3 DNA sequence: TGTGCCAGCAGCCCCCCCGAAGGAGGGTTGTACACCTTC.